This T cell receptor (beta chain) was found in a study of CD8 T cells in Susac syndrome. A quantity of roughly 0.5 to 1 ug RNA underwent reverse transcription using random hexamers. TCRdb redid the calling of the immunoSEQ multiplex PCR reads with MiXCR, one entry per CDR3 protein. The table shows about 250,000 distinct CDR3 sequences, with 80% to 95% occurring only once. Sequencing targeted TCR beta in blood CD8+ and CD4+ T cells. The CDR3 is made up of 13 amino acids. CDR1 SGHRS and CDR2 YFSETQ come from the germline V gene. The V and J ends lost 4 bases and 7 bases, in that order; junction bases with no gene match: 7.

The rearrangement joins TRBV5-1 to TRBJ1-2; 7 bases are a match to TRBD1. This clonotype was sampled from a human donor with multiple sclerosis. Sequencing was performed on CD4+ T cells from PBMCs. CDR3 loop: CASSPRGGPGYTF. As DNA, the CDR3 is TGCGCCAGCAGCCCGAGAGGGGGCCCTGGCTACACCTTC.